This entry lists 17 T cell receptor beta chains sequenced from one sample in a study of cytomegalovirus exposure and HLA in healthy donors. Repertoires were generated with immunoSEQ multiplex PCR, while TCRdb's copy carries only in-frame clones and drops some. The table has about 54,000 clones, around 90% seen once. The sample taken for sequencing was PBMCs. The source is a woman between 18 and 30 years old in good health and CMV-seropositive.

The chain carries TRBV9 and TRBJ2-7, with 9 bases that match TRBD2. The CDR3 runs to 15 residues. The V and J ends lost 0 bases and 4 bases, in that order; junction bases with no gene match: 5. The germline V gene has CDR1 SGDLS and CDR2 YYNGEE. CDR3 region: CASSVEGGGAYEQYF. For the CDR3, the DNA is TGTGCCAGCAGCGTAGAGGGCGGGGGGGCGTACGAGCAGTACTTC.

This clone has more than one count but fewer than ten. The rearrangement uses TRBV5-1 and TRBJ1-2, with D possibly TRBD1 on 6 matching bases. Trimming shortened V by 4 bases and J by 6 bases, and 16 bases separated the two germline ends. CDR1 and CDR2 (germline): SGHRS, YFSETQ. The CDR3 extends over 14 amino acids. CDR3: CASSNLGQTDGYTF. The CDR3 DNA sequence: TGCGCCAGCAGCAACCTGGGACAAACCGATGGCTACACCTTC.

The CDR3 DNA reads TGCGCCATCCCGACTAGCGGGACATACAATGAGCAGTTCTTC. This encodes CAIPTSGTYNEQFF. This chain uses TRBV5-1 with TRBJ2-1; TRBD2 agrees at 11 bases. The germline CDR1 and CDR2 sequences are SGHRS and YFSETQ. With V trimmed by 9 bases and J by 4 bases, 6 bases remained unmatched. The CDR3 length is 14 residues.

The rearrangement joins TRBV19 to TRBJ1-1, with D possibly being TRBD1 (6 bases). The germline V and J ends were trimmed by 6 bases and 7 bases, with 15 bases remaining between them. Germline V CDR1 and CDR2: LNHDA, SQIVND (reference sequence). The CDR3 has 13 residues. This CDR3 reads CASSRQAYGEAFF. CDR3 bases: TGTGCCAGTAGCAGACAGGCCTACGGTGAAGCTTTCTTT.

The J gene is TRBJ1-1, the V gene TRBV27, with 12 bases identical to TRBD1. V shed 5 bases, J shed 8 bases, and the junction held 3 bases outside the gene matches. The CDR3 is 13 amino acids. Germline CDR1 and CDR2: MNHEY and SMNVEV (reference sequence). DNA of the CDR3: TGTGCCAGCAGTACGGGGACAGGGGGCGAAGCTTTCTTT. Translation gives CASSTGTGGEAFF.

The chain carries TRBV6-5 and TRBJ1-2, with 10 bases fitting TRBD1. V was clipped by 8 bases and J by 6 bases; unmatched bases: 6. CDR3 size: 13 residues. CDR1 MNHEY and CDR2 SVGAGI come from the germline V gene. Written as DNA, the CDR3 is TGTGCCAGCTTCCGGACAGGGGGGAATGGCTACACCTTC. Encoded protein: CASFRTGGNGYTF.

The chain is built from TRBV9 and TRBJ1-1, with 9 bases identical to TRBD1. V gave up 3 bases and J gave up 6 bases; unmatched junction bases: 9. The CDR3 sequence is 15 residues long. Germline V gene data show CDR1 as SGDLS and CDR2 as YYNGEE. The CDR3 nucleotides read TGTGCCAGCAGCGCGCTGGGACAGGGAGTTTCTGAAGCTTTCTTT. This codes for CASSALGQGVSEAFF. Based on the CDR3 plus reference TRBV9 and TRBJ1-1, the full variable domain is DSGVTQTPKHLITATGQRVTLRCSPRSGDLSVYWYQQSLDQGLQFLIQYYNGEERAKGNILERFSAQQFPDLHSELNLSSLELGDSALYFCASSALGQGVSEAFFGQGTRLTVV.

The rearrangement links TRBV5-1 to TRBJ2-1, with 10 bases that match TRBD2. CDR3 length equals 17 residues. Germline V gene sequence: CDR1 SGHRS, CDR2 YFSETQ. V shed 4 bases, J shed 3 bases, and the junction held 10 bases outside the gene matches. CDR3 DNA sequence: TGCGCCAGCAGCCGAAGTCTAGCGGGGGAACACTACAATGAGCAGTTCTTC. This translates into CASSRSLAGEHYNEQFF.

Notes on this clone: A junction boundary mismatches the germline segment, possibly from a read error. This chain links TRBV7-7 with TRBJ2-7, with TRBD1 matching 9 bases. The germline gives CDR1 SSHAT, CDR2 FNYEAQ (reference sequence). This CDR3 is built from 16 residues. The CDR3 loop is CASSAGPGTGRDEQYF. The DNA for the CDR3 is TGTGCTAGCAGCGCAGGCCCCGGGACAGGGAGGGACGAGCAGTACTTC.

The V gene is TRBV7-2, the J gene TRBJ2-3; D remains unclear. The V gene's germline CDR1 is SGHTA and CDR2 FQGNSA. V was shortened by 4 bases and J by 2 bases, with 7 bases between the two germline ends. The CDR3 totals 13 residues. The chain's CDR3 is CASSSDTTDTQYF. DNA of the CDR3: TGTGCCAGCAGCTCCGACACCACAGATACGCAGTATTTT.

The genes are TRBV10-3 and TRBJ1-5, with 7 bases fitting TRBD1. This CDR3 region has 16 residues. The germline CDR1 and CDR2 sequences are ENHRY and SYGVKD. With V trimmed by 3 bases and J by 0 bases, 5 bases remained unmatched. In nucleotides, the CDR3 is TGTGCCATCAGTGAATCAGGGGGTTATAGCAATCAGCCCCAGCATTTT. The encoded protein is CAISESGGYSNQPQHF.

The table lists this clone with a count of one. The V gene is TRBV28, the J gene TRBJ2-7, with D perhaps matching TRBD1 (6 bases). The V gene lost 3 bases and the J gene lost 6 bases, with 15 bases spanning the gap. CDR3 length: 14 amino acids. Germline-derived CDR1 and CDR2 are MDHEN and SYDVKM. CDR3 nucleotide sequence: TGTGCCAGCAGTTTGGCAAACAGGGATGGCGAGCAGTACTTC. Protein: CASSLANRDGEQYF.

As DNA, the CDR3 is TGTGCCAGCAGTACTATTTACTCTGGAAACACCATATATTTT. It translates to CASSTIYSGNTIYF. The J gene is TRBJ1-3, the V gene TRBV28, with D uncertain. Germline CDR1 MDHEN, CDR2 SYDVKM. V lost 5 bases, J lost 0 bases, and 8 bases lay in between. The CDR3 length is 14 residues.

V is TRBV18 and J is TRBJ2-1; no reliable D call. The ends were cut back, 6 bases at V and 9 bases at J, with 12 bases in the middle. CDR3 size: 12 residues. Looked up from germline, CDR1 is KGHSH and CDR2 is LQKENI. For the CDR3, the DNA is TGTGCCAGCTCCCTGACTGAAGGTGAGCAGTTCTTC. Protein: CASSLTEGEQFF.

The table lists this clone with a few counts. V and J are TRBV6-6 and TRBJ1-4; perhaps TRBD1 as D (5 bases). The ends were cut back, 6 bases at V and 7 bases at J, with 15 bases in the middle. Germline V CDR1 and CDR2: MNHNY, SVGAGI (reference sequence). The CDR3 loop spans 14 amino acids. CDR3: CASRPQGGVEKLFF. In DNA form, the CDR3 reads TGTGCCAGCAGACCTCAGGGAGGAGTTGAAAAACTGTTTTTT.

The chain carries TRBV6-5 and TRBJ2-5; D possibly corresponds to TRBD2 (5 bases). V lost 2 bases to trimming and J lost 5 bases, with 6 bases between them. This CDR3 region has 12 residues. Germline assignment: CDR1 MNHEY and CDR2 SVGAGI. The CDR3 region is CASSYRRETQYF. The CDR3 DNA follows: TGTGCCAGCAGTTACCGGAGGGAGACCCAGTACTTC.

The chain combines TRBV7-9 with TRBJ2-4, with D unresolved. The germline gives CDR1 SEHNR, CDR2 FQNEAQ (reference sequence). The CDR3 totals 14 residues. V lost 5 bases to trimming and J lost 2 bases, with 10 bases between them. The CDR3 DNA is TGTGCCAGCAGCATCTCTTTATCCAAAAACATTCAGTACTTC. Its protein is CASSISLSKNIQYF. The full variable domain, in which reference TRBV7-9 and TRBJ2-4 provide the parts outside the CDR3, is DTGVSQNPRHKITKRGQNVTFRCDPISEHNRLYWYRQTLGQGPEFLTYFQNEAQLEKSRLLSDRFSAERPKGSFSTLEIQRTEQGDSAMYLCASSISLSKNIQYFGAGTRLSVL.